Listed here are 31 T cell receptor beta chains from one sample, sequenced in a study of identical twins' blood T cells. TCRdb passed the 5' RACE reads through MiXCR, listing each CDR3 protein once. The sample lists hundreds of thousands of distinct CDR3 sequences; 25% to 35% were seen once. The sequenced material came from PBMCs. The receptors derive from a woman aged 18-50 years in good health.

This clonotype was observed a handful of times. The chain joins TRBV27 to TRBJ1-1, with unresolved D. The CDR3 has 13 amino acids. V was shortened by 5 bases and J by 7 bases, with 14 bases between the two germline ends. The germline gives CDR1 MNHEY, CDR2 SMNVEV (reference sequence). As DNA, the CDR3 is TGTGCCAGCAGTGGCCAGAGACACATTGAAGCTTTCTTT. Translated, it gives CASSGQRHIEAFF.

This clonotype has more than one count but fewer than ten. This chain links TRBV20-1 with TRBJ1-4; no definite D call. This CDR3 region has 12 residues. CDR1 DFQATT and CDR2 SNEGSKA come from the germline V gene (reference sequence). Trimming removed 3 bases at V and 3 bases at J, with 5 bases between. The chain's CDR3 is CSARNPNEKLFF. Here the CDR3 DNA reads TGCAGTGCTAGGAACCCTAATGAAAAACTGTTTTTT.

The chain combines TRBV14 with TRBJ2-7; unclear D gene. CDR1 SGHDN and CDR2 FVKESK come from the germline V gene. V lost 2 bases, J lost 4 bases, and 6 bases lay in between. The CDR3 is 12 amino acids. The CDR3 bases are TGTGCCAGCAGCCAAACGAGGTACGAGCAGTACTTC. Amino acid sequence: CASSQTRYEQYF.

The rearrangement joins TRBV20-1 to TRBJ1-4; no reliable D call. V lost 6 bases and J lost 5, with 13 bases in between. Germline assignment: CDR1 DFQATT and CDR2 SNEGSKA (reference sequence). The CDR3 is made up of 13 amino acids. The CDR3 DNA is TGCAGTGCCTTTTATCAGCGGAATGAAAAACTGTTTTTT. Its translation: CSAFYQRNEKLFF.

In its sample, this clonotype was seen a few times. The chain joins TRBV20-1 to TRBJ1-3; no reliable D call. CDR1 and CDR2 from the germline V gene are DFQATT and SNEGSKA (reference sequence). The V and J ends lost 7 bases and 9 bases respectively, with 16 bases between them. The CDR3 length is 12 residues. The CDR3 nucleotides read TGCAGTGTTTCGACGCGCCGGGGCACCATATATTTT. This encodes CSVSTRRGTIYF.

A few counts support this clonotype. The J gene is TRBJ2-3, the V gene TRBV6-2 or TRBV6-3; D possibly uses TRBD1 or TRBD2 (6 bases each). V was trimmed by 8 bases and J by 6 bases, leaving 18 bases between them. The CDR3 spans 14 residues. Germline-derived CDR1 and CDR2 are MNHEY and SVGEGT. The chain's CDR3 is CASSVRRGADTQYF. The CDR3 region has the DNA TGTGCCAGCTCGGTTCGAAGGGGGGCGGATACGCAGTATTTT.

This chain links TRBV18 with TRBJ2-3, with a weak D call TRBD1 (7 bases). Germline values: CDR1 KGHSH, CDR2 LQKENI. Trimming stripped 3 bases from V and 4 bases from J, with 17 bases between. The CDR3 runs to 16 residues. CDR3 sequence reads: CASSPPRDRWADTQYF. For the CDR3, the DNA is TGTGCCAGCTCACCCCCGCGGGACAGATGGGCAGATACGCAGTATTTT.

This clonotype was counted between two and nine times. The rearrangement links TRBV20-1 to TRBJ2-1; the match to TRBD2 covers 9 bases. CDR1 and CDR2 from the germline V gene are DFQATT and SNEGSKA (reference sequence). V gave up 8 bases and J gave up 0 bases; unmatched junction bases: 2. This CDR3 contains 13 residues. The DNA for the CDR3 is TGCAGTATAGCGGGGGCCTCCTACAATGAGCAGTTCTTC. It codes for CSIAGASYNEQFF.

This clonotype was observed a handful of times. The chain recombines TRBV25-1 with TRBJ1-2; D gene unclear. From germline, CDR1 is MGHDK and CDR2 SYGVNS. Between the trimmed V and J ends, which lost 5 bases and 2 bases, there was a span of 6 bases. CDR3 length: 12 amino acids. CDR3 in DNA: TGTGCCAGCAGTACCTTAAACTATGGCTACACCTTC. Translating it yields CASSTLNYGYTF.

The chain employs TRBV5-1 and TRBJ1-4, with a tentative D call TRBD1 (6 bases). From germline, CDR1 is SGHRS and CDR2 YFSETQ. The CDR3 spans 15 residues. V dropped 0 bases and J dropped 1 base, with 7 bases sitting between them. The CDR3 sequence: CASSLEGETNEKLFF. In nucleotides, the CDR3 is TGCGCCAGCAGCTTGGAGGGGGAAACTAATGAAAAACTGTTTTTT.

The genes are TRBV20-1 and TRBJ2-1, with 8 bases identical to TRBD2. V lost 0 bases and J lost 8; bases outside the gene matches: 9. CDR1 is DFQATT, CDR2 SNEGSKA, per germline (reference sequence). There are 15 residues in the CDR3. The CDR3 DNA follows: TGCAGTGCTAGAGATCGCAGCGGGAGTGGCGATGAGCAGTTCTTC. It specifies CSARDRSGSGDEQFF.

This sequence joins TRBV6-8 and TRBJ2-3; 12 bases align to TRBD2. This CDR3 comprises 15 residues. Germline lookup yields CDR1 MNHGY and CDR2 SAAAGT. The V and J ends lost 4 bases and 3 bases, in that order; junction bases with no gene match: 2. The CDR3 DNA is TGTGCCAGCAGTTGCACTAGCGGGGGGACAGATACGCAGTATTTT. Residues: CASSCTSGGTDTQYF.

The chain links TRBV25-1 to TRBJ1-2, with D unclear. The germline V and J ends were trimmed by 1 base and 4 bases, with 16 bases remaining between them. Per the germline V gene, CDR1 is MGHDK and CDR2 is SYGVNS. The CDR3 contains 16 residues. In DNA form, the CDR3 reads TGTGCCAGCAGTGAATGGAGTGGGCACAGAGCCTATGGCTACACCTTC. Its translation is CASSEWSGHRAYGYTF.

The J gene is TRBJ1-3, the V gene TRBV20-1; no definite D call. Trimming stripped 1 base from V and 4 bases from J, with 14 bases between. The CDR3 sequence is 15 residues long. Per germline, CDR1 DFQATT and CDR2 SNEGSKA (reference sequence). The CDR3 sequence: CSARALGFEGNTIYF. The CDR3 DNA reads as TGCAGTGCTAGAGCCCTCGGGTTCGAAGGAAACACCATATATTTT.

This clonotype has only a few counts. The chain couples TRBV23-1 to TRBJ2-1; weak D call: TRBD2 (5 bases). TRBV23-1 qualifies as an ORF whose function is uncertain. V lost 3 bases and J lost 8, with 17 bases in between. CDR3 length: 15 residues. The CDR3 here is CASSHRAGLVDEQFF. As DNA, the CDR3 is TGCGCCAGCAGTCACCGGGCGGGTTTGGTTGATGAGCAGTTCTTC.

A few counts support this clonotype. The CDR3 DNA sequence: TGCAGTGCTAGAACAGTTATGCGGGGGGCAGCTGAAGCTTTCTTT. This sequence encodes CSARTVMRGAAEAFF. The chain employs TRBV20-1 and TRBJ1-1; D perhaps matches TRBD1 (6 bases). The length of the CDR3 is 15 residues. Germline V gene data show CDR1 as DFQATT and CDR2 as SNEGSKA (reference sequence). The V end lost 2 bases, the J end lost 6 bases, and 19 bases lay between the germline ends.

This chain links TRBV18 with TRBJ1-1, with 10 bases aligning to TRBD1. The ends lost 6 bases at V and 1 base at J; junction bases unmatched: 11. The CDR3 is 17 amino acids. Germline V gives CDR1 KGHSH, CDR2 LQKENI. DNA of the CDR3: TGTGCCAGCTCCTCCCGGGACAGGGGTTTTGGGAACACTGAAGCTTTCTTT. It yields the protein CASSSRDRGFGNTEAFF.

This CDR3 is CSGSPGLAYNEQFF. DNA for the CDR3: TGCAGCGGCTCTCCGGGACTTGCCTACAATGAGCAGTTCTTC. The chain employs TRBV29-1 and TRBJ2-1; tentative D call: TRBD2 (6 bases). CDR1 SQVTM and CDR2 ANQGSEA come from the germline V gene. The CDR3 spans 14 residues. V lost 7 bases and J 2 bases, leaving 15 bases between the germline ends.

This clonotype has more than one count but fewer than ten. The V gene is TRBV6-5, the J gene TRBJ1-1, with TRBD1 identical over 7 bases. J gave up 9 bases and V 0 bases, and 7 bases lay outside the gene matches. The V gene's germline CDR1 is MNHEY and CDR2 SVGAGI. CDR3 length equals 14 residues. The CDR3: CASSYSKGAMKAFF. DNA of the CDR3: TGTGCCAGCAGTTACTCTAAGGGGGCAATGAAAGCTTTCTTT.

As for this clonotype: This may be a read error: a much more frequent sequence differs by one nucleotide. V gene TRBV2 combines with J gene TRBJ2-1, with D uncertain. The CDR3 has 14 amino acids. CDR1 is SNHLY, CDR2 FYNNEI, per germline. The chain's CDR3 is CASARRVVGHEQLF. CDR3 DNA sequence: TGTGCCAGCGCCCGAAGAGTGGTGGGCCATGAGCAGTTATTC.

This clonotype was seen a few times. The chain couples TRBV27 to TRBJ2-1, with 8 bases that match TRBD2. J gave up 7 bases and V 7 bases, and 3 bases lay outside the gene matches. Germline values: CDR1 MNHEY, CDR2 SMNVEV (reference sequence). The CDR3 is made up of 12 amino acids. CDR3 sequence (DNA): TGTGCCAGCACCGGGACTAGTAATGAGCAGTTCTTC. Translating it yields CASTGTSNEQFF.

There are a few counts of this clonotype. The chain links TRBV6-1 to TRBJ2-1; 12 bases are a match to TRBD2. This CDR3 region has 13 residues. Germline V gene lookup returns CDR1 MNHNS and CDR2 SASEGT. Trimming at V came to 10 bases and at J to 6 bases, leaving 4 bases not matched to a gene. CDR3 protein: CATRTSGVNEQFF. Here the CDR3 DNA reads TGTGCCACCCGGACTAGCGGGGTCAATGAGCAGTTCTTC.

This clonotype has only a few counts. This rearrangement joins TRBV20-1 to TRBJ2-7; unclear D gene. Germline values: CDR1 DFQATT, CDR2 SNEGSKA (reference sequence). This CDR3 is 11 amino acids long. Trimming removed 6 bases from V and 7 bases from J, with 13 bases in between. CDR3 nucleotide sequence: TGCAGTGCGTACCGGGTGGCAGAGCAGTACTTC. Translated: CSAYRVAEQYF.

V gene TRBV7-2 combines with J gene TRBJ1-1; no clear D. This CDR3 comprises 14 residues. Trimming stripped 3 bases from V and 6 bases from J, with 14 bases between. Germline V gene lookup returns CDR1 SGHTA and CDR2 FQGNSA. In nucleotides, the CDR3 is TGTGCCAGCAGCTTTATTGACGAAGATCCTGAAGCTTTCTTT. Amino acid sequence: CASSFIDEDPEAFF.

The chain uses TRBV19 and TRBJ2-7; the D call may be TRBD1 or TRBD2 (6 bases each). Per germline, CDR1 LNHDA and CDR2 SQIVND (reference sequence). The V and J ends lost 3 bases and 3 bases respectively, with 9 bases between them. The CDR3 contains 13 residues. The CDR3 region has the DNA TGTGCCAGTAGTATGAGGGGGGTCTACGAGCAGTACTTC. Translation gives CASSMRGVYEQYF.

This sequence joins TRBV5-1 and TRBJ2-1; 9 nucleotides align to TRBD2. CDR1 SGHRS and CDR2 YFSETQ come from the germline V gene. The CDR3 has 17 amino acids. Trimming cost V 4 bases and J 0 bases; bases outside gene matches: 8. CDR3 residues: CASSPGDSGGSYNEQFF. In nucleotides, the CDR3 is TGCGCCAGCAGCCCCGGTGATAGCGGGGGCTCCTACAATGAGCAGTTCTTC.

The J gene is TRBJ1-4, the V gene TRBV6-1; the D gene is possibly TRBD1 (6 bases). The V and J ends lost 6 bases and 8 bases respectively, with 13 bases between them. The CDR3 is 13 amino acids. The V gene's germline CDR1 is MNHNS and CDR2 SASEGT. The CDR3 sequence is CASRGTPGEKLFF. DNA for the CDR3: TGTGCCAGCAGGGGGACACCGGGGGAAAAACTGTTTTTT.

The rearrangement uses TRBV20-1 and TRBJ1-3; D might be TRBD1 (5 bases). This CDR3 comprises 11 residues. V shed 4 bases and J shed 4 bases, with 5 bases lying between them. Germline V gives CDR1 DFQATT, CDR2 SNEGSKA (reference sequence). Here the CDR3 DNA reads TGCAGTGCTAACAGGGGAAACACCATATATTTT. Its translation is CSANRGNTIYF.

The genes are TRBV12-5 and TRBJ1-1, with 7 bases fitting TRBD1. Trimming removed 3 bases from V and 2 bases from J; junction bases left unmatched: 3. This CDR3 contains 14 residues. Germline CDR1 reads LGHNT; CDR2 reads FRNRAP. The CDR3 loop is CASGFRQGNTEAFF. The CDR3 DNA follows: TGTGCTAGTGGTTTTCGACAGGGAAACACTGAAGCTTTCTTT.

This sequence joins TRBV9 and TRBJ2-3, with D unclear. The V gene's germline CDR1 is SGDLS and CDR2 YYNGEE. V lost 0 bases to trimming and J lost 4 bases, with 0 bases between them. This CDR3 is 11 amino acids long. CDR3 in amino acids: CASSVADTQYF. The CDR3 DNA sequence: TGTGCCAGCAGCGTAGCAGATACGCAGTATTTT.

This chain links TRBV29-1 with TRBJ2-1, with D possibly being TRBD1 or TRBD2 (5 bases each). The CDR3 contains 11 residues. V was cut by 6 bases and J by 8 bases, with 11 bases left in between. Germline assignment: CDR1 SQVTM and CDR2 ANQGSEA. Written as DNA, the CDR3 is TGCAGCGTAGCCGTGGGGGATGAGCAGTTCTTC. Its protein product is CSVAVGDEQFF.